Below, one T cell receptor beta chain is given with its context. This CDR3 is built from 12 residues. Trimming stripped 6 bases from V and 2 bases from J, with 10 bases between. CDR1 is SQVTM, CDR2 ANQGSEA, per germline. Method: immunoSEQ multiplex PCR; TCRdb's copy keeps in-frame clones and lacks some. The sample holds 210,000 or so clones, roughly nine tenths seen once. The data originate from a study of blood T cell repertoires in COVID-19. Study-level information: The cDNA or gDNA used as material had been derived from T cells, B-cell-depleted T cells, or PBMCs.

The receptor's source is a young man with acute or convalescent COVID-19. The source material was peripheral blood. V usage is TRBV29-1 and J usage is TRBJ1-2, with D hard to call. CDR3 protein: CSVKTPNYGYTF. In DNA, the CDR3 is TGCAGCGTGAAGACACCGAACTATGGCTACACCTTC. Full variable domain (rest looked up from reference TRBV29-1 and TRBJ1-2): SAVISQKPSRDICQRGTSLTIQCQVDSQVTMMFWYRQQPGQSLTLIATANQGSEATYESGFVIDKFPISRPNLTFSTLTVSNMSPEDSSIYLCSVKTPNYGYTFGSGTRLTVV.